This T cell receptor beta chain was documented in a study of cytomegalovirus exposure and HLA in healthy donors. The PCR contained 60 Vbeta and 13 Jbeta primers. Data came from immunoSEQ multiplex PCR; TCRdb stores just in-frame clones and leaves some out. The table shows 200,000 or so clones, with approximately 87% occurring only once. CDR3 length: 15 amino acids. Germline-derived CDR1 and CDR2 are SGHDT and YYEEEE. The TCR originated in a man aged 25 to 40 in good health and CMV-seronegative. The chain links TRBV5-6 to TRBJ2-5; tentatively, D is TRBD2 (5 bases). The J call may not be correct, given that the DNA end is closer to TRBJ2-7. Sequencing input: PBMCs. CDR3 DNA sequence: TGTGCCAGCAGCTTGGCCGGTGAGGGAGCCTACGAGCAGTACTTC. This codes for CASSLAGEGAYEQYF.